A selection of T cell receptor beta chains follows, all from one sample in a study of T-cell reconstitution after alpha-beta-depleted transplantation in children. TCRdb re-analysed the PCR reads in MiXCR, keeping a single row per CDR3 protein. The sample holds roughly 500,000 distinct CDR3 sequences, around 16% seen once. The source material was PBMCs from the stem cell graft donor, sampled from the stem cell graft. The receptors were gathered from a human donor who donated a stem cell graft to a child with acute lymphoblastic leukemia. CDR3s include the opening cysteine and the closing phenylalanine or tryptophan. Each record gives: J gene, D gene, clone size, V gene, CDR3 DNA, CDR3 protein. D genes are given only for firm matches. The size entry is marked missing in some rows and otherwise reads once, few, many or a size class.

TRBJ2-5	-	few	TRBV3-1	TGTGCCAGCAGCCCACAATTCCAAGAGACCCAGTACTTC	CASSPQFQETQYF
TRBJ2-1	TRBD2	-	TRBV18	TGTGCCAGCTCACCGTCGGCTAGCGGGAGGGTAAATGAGCAGTTCTTC	CASSPSASGRVNEQFF
TRBJ2-7	-	few	TRBV5-1	TGCGCCAGCAGCTTGGGCCCCACAGAAATCTACGAGCAGTACTTC	CASSLGPTEIYEQYF
TRBJ2-2	-	few	TRBV7-3	TGTGCCAGCAGCTCCTTAGGGACCATGAACACCGGGGAGCTGTTTTTT	CASSSLGTMNTGELFF
TRBJ2-3	TRBD2	few	TRBV7-2	TGTGCCAGCAGCTTAGTCGGGACTAGCGGCACAGATACGCAGTATTTT	CASSLVGTSGTDTQYF
TRBJ2-1	-	-	TRBV5-5	TGTGCCAGCAGCTTGGACCCTGCCTACTACAATGAGCAGTTCTTC	CASSLDPAYYNEQFF
TRBJ2-5	TRBD1	few	TRBV7-9	TGTGCCAGCAGCTCTCCGGGCCGGACAGGGGGAAAAGAGACCCAGTACTTC	CASSSPGRTGGKETQYF
TRBJ1-5	TRBD1	-	TRBV27	TGTGCCAGCAGTACACGACAGGGCCGCTATAGCAATCAGCCCCAGCATTTT	CASSTRQGRYSNQPQHF
TRBJ1-2	-	-	TRBV7-3	TGTGCCAGCAGCCCCATCGATGGACCGCCAGATCCTAACTATGGCTACACCTTC	CASSPIDGPPDPNYGYTF
TRBJ1-1	TRBD1	-	TRBV5-1	TGCGCCAGCAGCATGGACAGGGGGTTGGTCACTGAAGCTTTCTTT	CASSMDRGLVTEAFF
TRBJ2-7	-	many	TRBV5-1	TGCGCCAGCAGCTTGGGTTCAGGGTACGAGCAGTACTTC	CASSLGSGYEQYF
TRBJ2-7	-	-	TRBV2	TGTGCCAGCAGTGAAGCTGGGTACGAGCAGTACTTC	CASSEAGYEQYF
TRBJ2-7	-	many	TRBV10-1	TGCGCCAGCAGTGGGTTGGGAGGAGGCGAGCAGTACTTC	CASSGLGGGEQYF
TRBJ2-7	TRBD1	-	TRBV24-1	TGTGCCACCGGAAGACAGGGGTCGGACGAGCAGTACTTC	CATGRQGSDEQYF
TRBJ2-1	TRBD2	-	TRBV7-3	TGTGCCAGCAGCTTAACTAATTCTAACGGGAGGGCCTCGGACAATGAGCAGTTCTTC	CASSLTNSNGRASDNEQFF
TRBJ2-7	-	few	TRBV2	TGTGCCAGCAGTGAATGGGGGAGCTCCTACGAGCAGTACTTC	CASSEWGSSYEQYF
TRBJ2-7	-	-	TRBV7-2	TGTGCCAGCAGCTTAGTCGCGGGATTGCCGACGGCGAGTGTGAGGGGATACGAGCAGTACTTC	CASSLVAGLPTASVRGYEQYF
TRBJ1-2	-	few	TRBV29-1	TGCAGCGTTGAGGGTGGGGGAAATACTAACTATGGCTACACCTTC	CSVEGGGNTNYGYTF
TRBJ2-1	-	-	TRBV7-2	TGTGCCAGCAGCTTATATGACAGGCTCTACAATGAGCAGTTCTTC	CASSLYDRLYNEQFF
TRBJ1-1	-	-	TRBV7-8	TGTGCCAGCAGCTTGGGACTGTTAGAAGCTTTCTTT	CASSLGLLEAFF
TRBJ1-1	TRBD1	-	TRBV11-1	TGTGCCAGCAGACACAGGGGGACGGTTGAAGCTTTCTTT	CASRHRGTVEAFF
TRBJ2-3	TRBD1	few	TRBV6-1	TGTGCCAGCAGGGGGACAGGGGGGACAGATACGCAGTATTTT	CASRGTGGTDTQYF
TRBJ2-5	-	-	TRBV3-1	TGTGCCACTTCCGGAGGGCTGGGGACCCAGTACTTC	CATSGGLGTQYF
TRBJ2-2	-	few	TRBV20-1	TGCAGTGCTAGAGCTGGAGACACCGGGGAGCTGTTTTTT	CSARAGDTGELFF
TRBJ1-1	TRBD1	few	TRBV2	TGTGCCAGCAGTGAAACCAGGACAGGGGTTAACACTGAAGCTTTCTTT	CASSETRTGVNTEAFF
TRBJ2-7	TRBD2	-	TRBV20-1	TGCAGTGCTAGTCTAGCGGGGGGCGAGCAGTACTTC	CSASLAGGEQYF
TRBJ2-7	-	few	TRBV11-1	TGTGCCAGCAGCTCAGCCTCCTCAGACTTTACCGATAGACCCTACGAGCAGTACTTC	CASSSASSDFTDRPYEQYF
TRBJ1-1	-	few	TRBV20-1	TGCAGTGCTCGACAACAGAGATCGAACACTGAAGCTTTCTTT	CSARQQRSNTEAFF
TRBJ2-7	-	few	TRBV9	TGTGCCAGCAGCGCGCAGGGAATGGAGCAGTACTTC	CASSAQGMEQYF
TRBJ2-7	TRBD2	few	TRBV29-1	TGCAGCGTTGAATTTCGACTAGCGGGAAGCGATGAGCAGTACTTC	CSVEFRLAGSDEQYF
TRBJ1-5	-	few	TRBV21-1	TGTGCCAGCAGCATTCTTTCCCCTGGGACAGGGAAACTGCAGCCCCAGCATTTT	CASSILSPGTGKLQPQHF
TRBJ2-3	-	-	TRBV7-8	TGTGCCAGCAGCTTAGGAGTGCTGGCTAGCACAGATACGCAGTATTTT	CASSLGVLASTDTQYF
TRBJ2-7	TRBD1	few	TRBV2	TGTGCCACCCAGGACAGGTCTCACGAGCAGTACTTC	CATQDRSHEQYF
TRBJ2-3	-	few	TRBV4-1	TGCGCCAGCAGCCAACAGCAGGGGTTACGGGATACGCAGTATTTT	CASSQQQGLRDTQYF
TRBJ2-7	-	many	TRBV13	TGTGCCAGCAGCTTAAACGTCCCGGACGGCAGCTACGAGCAGTACTTC	CASSLNVPDGSYEQYF
TRBJ1-1	TRBD1	few	TRBV5-1	TGCGCCAGCAGCTTGGCGTCGCTGGGACAGACTATGAACACTGAAGCTTTCTTT	CASSLASLGQTMNTEAFF
TRBJ2-5	TRBD1	-	TRBV20-1	TGCAGTGCCACTACCCACGACAGGGGAGACTACCAAGAGACCCAGTACTTC	CSATTHDRGDYQETQYF
TRBJ2-1	TRBD2	-	TRBV7-3	TGTGCCAGCAGCTTAAATTGGGGAGGGAACCATGAGCAGTTCTTC	CASSLNWGGNHEQFF
TRBJ1-1	-	-	TRBV10-3	TGTGCCATCAGACAAGGGGAGACTGAAGCTTTCTTT	CAIRQGETEAFF
TRBJ1-5	-	few	TRBV11-2	TGTGCCAGCAGGTCGGGTGAACAAGAGGTGGGGCCCCAGCATTTT	CASRSGEQEVGPQHF
TRBJ2-1	TRBD1	-	TRBV6-2/TRBV6-3	TGTGCCAGCAGACGGACCGGGACAGGGGGGTATGAGCAGTTCTTC	CASRRTGTGGYEQFF
TRBJ2-2	TRBD1	-	TRBV24-1	TGTGCCACCAGTGATTTTGGGACAGGGGTTTCCGGGGAGCTGTTTTTT	CATSDFGTGVSGELFF
TRBJ2-7	TRBD2	-	TRBV5-1	TGCGCCAGCAGCTTTGGACTAGCGGGATTCTACGAGCAGTACTTC	CASSFGLAGFYEQYF
TRBJ2-5	-	many	TRBV12-3/TRBV12-4	TGTGCCAGCAGCCGGAGCGACAGGCACCAAGAGACCCAGTACTTC	CASSRSDRHQETQYF
TRBJ1-5	-	few	TRBV19	TGTGCCACCCAATGGGGGACGAATCAGCCCCAGCATTTT	CATQWGTNQPQHF
TRBJ2-1	-	-	TRBV9	TGTGCCAGCAGCGTTCAGCCCCATGAGCAGTTCTTC	CASSVQPHEQFF
TRBJ2-3	TRBD1	-	TRBV25-1	TGTGCCAGCCGCCCCCATTGGACAGGTTCGGCAGATACGCAGTATTTT	CASRPHWTGSADTQYF
TRBJ2-3	-	-	TRBV6-1	TGTGCCAGCAGTGGGGGTGTGGGCACAGATACGCAGTATTTT	CASSGGVGTDTQYF
TRBJ2-1	TRBD2	few	TRBV10-1	TGCGCCAGCAGTGAAGGCGGGAGGCCCCCTGATGAGCAGTTCTTC	CASSEGGRPPDEQFF
TRBJ2-1	-	few	TRBV3-1	TGTGCCAGCAGCCGAGACTTCTCCTACAATGAGCAGTTCTTC	CASSRDFSYNEQFF
TRBJ2-3	-	-	TRBV20-1	TGCAGTGCTAGAGAGGGATCTGGAAGCACAGATACGCAGTATTTT	CSAREGSGSTDTQYF
TRBJ2-7	TRBD1	-	TRBV20-1	TGCAGTGCTATGAGATTGGGACAGGGGACCTACGAGCAGTACTTC	CSAMRLGQGTYEQYF
TRBJ2-2	-	few	TRBV12-3/TRBV12-4	TGTGCCAGCAGTTTCAAGGGGGCGAACACCGGGGAGCTGTTTTTT	CASSFKGANTGELFF
TRBJ2-1	TRBD2	many	TRBV24-1	TGTGCCACCAGTGATGGGACCCTAGCGGGAGGGCCATACAATGAGCAGTTCTTC	CATSDGTLAGGPYNEQFF